The rows below give T cell receptor beta chains drawn from one sample of a study of blood T cells in healthy people across ages. TCRdb processed the 5' RACE reads anew with MiXCR; each CDR3 protein has one entry. Here the sample spans 800,000 to 950,000 distinct CDR3 sequences, roughly 48% being singletons. The sequenced sample was blood. Receptors were obtained from a man aged 25-45 years in good health. Each CDR3 is given with its conserved first and last residue. The order of the fields is CDR3 DNA, CDR3 protein, J gene, V gene, clone size, D gene. The D gene is left open where the match is weak. Clone size appears in some rows only: once, few, many, or a class for an expanded clone.

CDR3nt: TGTGCCATCAGTGGACCAGCGGGGTCCACAGATACGCAGTATTTT; CDR3aa: CAISGPAGSTDTQYF; j_gene: TRBJ2-3; v_gene: TRBV10-3; abundance: .; d_gene: TRBD2
CDR3nt: TGTGCCAGCAGCTCCCGGGGAGCAGGGGTAGATACGCAGTATTTT; CDR3aa: CASSSRGAGVDTQYF; j_gene: TRBJ2-3; v_gene: TRBV7-8; abundance: few; d_gene: .
CDR3nt: TGCAGTGCTAGAGATTTGGGAAAAGGGGGCGCGGATGGCTACACCTTC; CDR3aa: CSARDLGKGGADGYTF; j_gene: TRBJ1-2; v_gene: TRBV20-1; abundance: few; d_gene: TRBD1
CDR3nt: TGTGCCAGCAGTTTGTACGGGACAGTGCGAGGCACAGATACGCAGTATTTT; CDR3aa: CASSLYGTVRGTDTQYF; j_gene: TRBJ2-3; v_gene: TRBV28; abundance: few; d_gene: TRBD1
CDR3nt: TGTGCCACCAGTAGGACAGAGCAAGATACGCAGTATTTT; CDR3aa: CATSRTEQDTQYF; j_gene: TRBJ2-3; v_gene: TRBV24-1; abundance: .; d_gene: .
CDR3nt: TGTGCCAGCAGCGATAGCGGGGGATACGAGCAGTACTTC; CDR3aa: CASSDSGGYEQYF; j_gene: TRBJ2-7; v_gene: TRBV9; abundance: many; d_gene: TRBD2
CDR3nt: TGCGCCAGCAGCCAAGTGGGGATGATGAATGGGCAGTTCTTC; CDR3aa: CASSQVGMMNGQFF; j_gene: TRBJ2-1; v_gene: TRBV4-1; abundance: .; d_gene: .
CDR3nt: TGTGCCAGCAGTGGCCTAGGAGGAGAGACCCAGTACTTC; CDR3aa: CASSGLGGETQYF; j_gene: TRBJ2-5; v_gene: TRBV2; abundance: few; d_gene: .
CDR3nt: TGTGCCAGCACCGCACGAGGACGGATTGCAACTAATGAAAAACTGTTTTTT; CDR3aa: CASTARGRIATNEKLFF; j_gene: TRBJ1-4; v_gene: TRBV6-1; abundance: .; d_gene: .
CDR3nt: TGTGCCAGCAGGACGACAGGGTCTTGGGTAAATCAGCCCCAGCATTTT; CDR3aa: CASRTTGSWVNQPQHF; j_gene: TRBJ1-5; v_gene: TRBV28; abundance: few; d_gene: TRBD1
CDR3nt: TGTGCCACCGGCAGGGACAGGTCGAACACTGAAGCTTTCTTT; CDR3aa: CATGRDRSNTEAFF; j_gene: TRBJ1-1; v_gene: TRBV6-1; abundance: once; d_gene: TRBD1
CDR3nt: TGCGCCAGCAGCCAAGATTCCGAGCAGTACTTC; CDR3aa: CASSQDSEQYF; j_gene: TRBJ2-7; v_gene: TRBV4-1; abundance: .; d_gene: .
CDR3nt: TGTGCCTGGAGTGTGGGGTACTACAATGAGCAGTTCTTC; CDR3aa: CAWSVGYYNEQFF; j_gene: TRBJ2-1; v_gene: TRBV30; abundance: .; d_gene: .
CDR3nt: TGTGCCAGCAGTTCGGACAGTATGTTTTCACCCCTCCACTTT; CDR3aa: CASSSDSMFSPLHF; j_gene: TRBJ1-6; v_gene: TRBV28; abundance: .; d_gene: .
CDR3nt: TGTGCCAGCAGTTACTCGACAGCCCAGGGGGCTTATGGCTACACCTTC; CDR3aa: CASSYSTAQGAYGYTF; j_gene: TRBJ1-2; v_gene: TRBV6-5; abundance: .; d_gene: TRBD1
CDR3nt: TGTGCAACGAGACAGGGGAAAGGTGGACCCCTCCACTTT; CDR3aa: CATRQGKGGPLHF; j_gene: TRBJ1-6; v_gene: TRBV6-5; abundance: .; d_gene: TRBD1
CDR3nt: TGCACCAGCAGCCAACCTGACCCTGACAGGTACGAGCAGTACTTC; CDR3aa: CTSSQPDPDRYEQYF; j_gene: TRBJ2-7; v_gene: TRBV4-1; abundance: .; d_gene: .
CDR3nt: TGTGCCAGCAGCCAAGAAGGACAGGGGGGACCTGGCTACACCTTC; CDR3aa: CASSQEGQGGPGYTF; j_gene: TRBJ1-2; v_gene: TRBV3-1; abundance: .; d_gene: TRBD1
CDR3nt: TGTGCCAGCGGTGGCAGGGGAAGCACAGATACGCAGTATTTT; CDR3aa: CASGGRGSTDTQYF; j_gene: TRBJ2-3; v_gene: TRBV27; abundance: few; d_gene: .
CDR3nt: TGTGCCAGCAGTTTAAGGGGTCCAGCGAACACTGAAGCTTTCTTT; CDR3aa: CASSLRGPANTEAFF; j_gene: TRBJ1-1; v_gene: TRBV12-3/TRBV12-4; abundance: .; d_gene: .
CDR3nt: TGTGCCAGCAGCTTAGAAGGGACAGGGATACTTAACTATGGCTACACCTTC; CDR3aa: CASSLEGTGILNYGYTF; j_gene: TRBJ1-2; v_gene: TRBV7-2; abundance: .; d_gene: TRBD1
CDR3nt: TGTGCCAGCAGCGTAAGCGGGAAACTCGATGAGCAGTTCTTC; CDR3aa: CASSVSGKLDEQFF; j_gene: TRBJ2-1; v_gene: TRBV9; abundance: .; d_gene: TRBD2
CDR3nt: TGCAGCGTGGGGACACCGGGGGACACTGAAGCTTTCTTT; CDR3aa: CSVGTPGDTEAFF; j_gene: TRBJ1-1; v_gene: TRBV29-1; abundance: few; d_gene: .
CDR3nt: TGCAGTGGCGGGGGCTCCTACAATGAGCAGTACTTC; CDR3aa: CSGGGSYNEQYF; j_gene: TRBJ2-7; v_gene: TRBV20-1; abundance: once; d_gene: .
CDR3nt: TGCGCCAGCAGCTTGCCAGAAGCGGAGACCCAGTACTTC; CDR3aa: CASSLPEAETQYF; j_gene: TRBJ2-5; v_gene: TRBV5-1; abundance: many; d_gene: .
CDR3nt: TGTGTCAGCAGTTTGACTAGCGGGGGGTTCAATGAGCAGTTCTTC; CDR3aa: CVSSLTSGGFNEQFF; j_gene: TRBJ2-1; v_gene: TRBV12-3/TRBV12-4; abundance: .; d_gene: TRBD2
CDR3nt: TGCAGCGTCCAACCTCAGGGCACAGATACGCAGTATTTT; CDR3aa: CSVQPQGTDTQYF; j_gene: TRBJ2-3; v_gene: TRBV29-1; abundance: .; d_gene: .
CDR3nt: TGTGCCAGCAGTGTAGGGTTCCCTGCCTACGAGCAGTACTTC; CDR3aa: CASSVGFPAYEQYF; j_gene: TRBJ2-7; v_gene: TRBV6-1; abundance: few; d_gene: .
CDR3nt: TGTGCCAGCAGCTTGAGGGGAGCGGGTGCGCAGTATTTT; CDR3aa: CASSLRGAGAQYF; j_gene: TRBJ2-3; v_gene: TRBV5-5; abundance: few; d_gene: .
CDR3nt: TGCAGTGCGCCATCTGGGGCCAACGTCCTGACTTTC; CDR3aa: CSAPSGANVLTF; j_gene: TRBJ2-6; v_gene: TRBV20-1; abundance: .; d_gene: .
CDR3nt: TGTGCCTGGAGTGTTAGCGGGGGGGCCAAAAACATTCAGTACTTC; CDR3aa: CAWSVSGGAKNIQYF; j_gene: TRBJ2-4; v_gene: TRBV30; abundance: few; d_gene: TRBD2
CDR3nt: TGTGCCAGCAGCTTAAAACAGGAGATAATTAGCTCCTACAATGAGCAGTTCTTC; CDR3aa: CASSLKQEIISSYNEQFF; j_gene: TRBJ2-1; v_gene: TRBV13; abundance: .; d_gene: .